This entry features one TCR beta chain sequence. These data originate in a study of blood T cell repertoires in COVID-19. Whole-study context: The United States, Italy and Spain provided the acute and convalescent COVID-19 samples.

Study processing details: Amplification from reference gene primers served as the basis for estimated nucleated cell counts. Only in-frame clones appear in the TCRdb table, and some are missing; sequencing was by immunoSEQ multiplex PCR. The V and J calls and clone size were taken over from that table, and D and trimming were inferred from the DNA. The repertoire holds some 140,000 clones, with less than 80% as singletons. CDR1 LNHNV and CDR2 YYDKDF come from the germline V gene (reference sequence). The CDR3 runs to 13 residues. V gave up 8 bases and J gave up 5 bases, with 13 bases separating them.

The V call is TRBV15, the J call TRBJ2-1; a possible D gene is TRBD1 (6 bases). The sample was peripheral blood. This receptor was obtained from a man in his 60s with acute or convalescent COVID-19. The CDR3 here is CATGRDTNNEQFF. The CDR3 bases are TGTGCCACCGGCCGGGACACAAACAATGAGCAGTTCTTC.